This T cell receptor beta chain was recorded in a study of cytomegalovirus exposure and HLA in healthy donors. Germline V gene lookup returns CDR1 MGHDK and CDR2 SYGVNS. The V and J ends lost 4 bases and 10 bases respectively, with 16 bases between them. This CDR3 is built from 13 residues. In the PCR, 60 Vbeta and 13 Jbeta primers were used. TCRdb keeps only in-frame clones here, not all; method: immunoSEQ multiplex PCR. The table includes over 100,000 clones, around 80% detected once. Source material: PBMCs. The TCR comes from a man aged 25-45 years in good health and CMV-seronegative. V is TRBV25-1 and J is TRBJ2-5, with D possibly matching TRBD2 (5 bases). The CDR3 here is CASSGRSREHQYF. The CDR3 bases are TGTGCCAGCAGTGGACGCAGCCGGGAACACCAGTACTTC.